This TCR beta chain emerged from a study of shared clonotypes between healthy human individuals. Study summary: Serving as donors were two women and a few men, whose ages spanned 18 to 49.

This CDR3 is built from 15 residues. Germline CDR1 reads LGHNA; CDR2 reads YNFKEQ. The germline V and J ends were trimmed by 1 base and 7 bases, with 14 bases remaining between them. The assay was immunoSEQ multiplex PCR, and TCRdb's table has in-frame clones only and misses some. Of about 450,000 clones listed, 65% to 80% are singletons. The chain carries TRBV4-2 and TRBJ2-1; D perhaps matches TRBD2 (6 bases). This sequence originates from a woman between 40 and 55 years old in good health. Some clones in this sample may be carry-over from other donors' samples. Sequencing used PBMCs. The chain's CDR3 is CASSQATVAVNEQFF. In DNA, the CDR3 is TGTGCCAGCAGCCAAGCGACAGTAGCGGTTAATGAGCAGTTCTTC.